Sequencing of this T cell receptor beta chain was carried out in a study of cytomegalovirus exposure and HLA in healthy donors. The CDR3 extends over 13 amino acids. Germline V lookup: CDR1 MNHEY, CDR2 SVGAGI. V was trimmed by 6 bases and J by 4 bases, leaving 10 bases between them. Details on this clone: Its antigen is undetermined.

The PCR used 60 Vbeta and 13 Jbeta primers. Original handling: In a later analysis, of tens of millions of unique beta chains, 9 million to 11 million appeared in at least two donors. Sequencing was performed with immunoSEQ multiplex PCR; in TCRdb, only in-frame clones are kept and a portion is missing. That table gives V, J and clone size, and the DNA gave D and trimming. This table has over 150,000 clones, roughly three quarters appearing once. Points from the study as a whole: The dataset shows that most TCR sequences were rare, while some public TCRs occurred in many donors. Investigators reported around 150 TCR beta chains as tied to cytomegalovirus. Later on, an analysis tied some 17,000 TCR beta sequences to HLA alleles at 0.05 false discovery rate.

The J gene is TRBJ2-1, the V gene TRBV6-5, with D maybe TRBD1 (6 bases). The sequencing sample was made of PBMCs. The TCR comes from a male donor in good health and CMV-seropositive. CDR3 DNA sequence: TGTGCCAGCAGCCTAGGGACATACAATGAGCAGTTCTTC. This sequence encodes CASSLGTYNEQFF.